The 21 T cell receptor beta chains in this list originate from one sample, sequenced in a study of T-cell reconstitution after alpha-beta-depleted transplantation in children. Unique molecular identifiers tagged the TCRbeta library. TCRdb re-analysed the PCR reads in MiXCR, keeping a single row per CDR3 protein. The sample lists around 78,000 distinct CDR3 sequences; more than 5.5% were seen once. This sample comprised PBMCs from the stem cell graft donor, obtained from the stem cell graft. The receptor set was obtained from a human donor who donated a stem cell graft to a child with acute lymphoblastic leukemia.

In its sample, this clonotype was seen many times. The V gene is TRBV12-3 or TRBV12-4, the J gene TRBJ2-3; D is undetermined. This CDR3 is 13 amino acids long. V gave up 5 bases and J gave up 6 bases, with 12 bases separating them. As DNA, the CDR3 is TGTGCCAGCAGTCCCGTTTTAGGGGATACGCAGTATTTT. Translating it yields CASSPVLGDTQYF.

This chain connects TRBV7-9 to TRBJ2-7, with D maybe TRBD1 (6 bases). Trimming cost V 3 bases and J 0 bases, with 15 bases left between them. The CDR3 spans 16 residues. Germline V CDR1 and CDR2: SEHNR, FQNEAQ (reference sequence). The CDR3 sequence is CASSFPKQGLSYEQYF. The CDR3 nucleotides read TGTGCCAGCAGCTTCCCAAAACAGGGCCTCTCCTACGAGCAGTACTTC.

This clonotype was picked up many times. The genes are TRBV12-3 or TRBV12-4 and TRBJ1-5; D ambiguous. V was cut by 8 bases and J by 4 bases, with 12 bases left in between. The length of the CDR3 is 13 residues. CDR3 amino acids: CASLSTLNQPQHF. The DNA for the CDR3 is TGTGCCAGCCTATCGACCCTTAATCAGCCCCAGCATTTT.

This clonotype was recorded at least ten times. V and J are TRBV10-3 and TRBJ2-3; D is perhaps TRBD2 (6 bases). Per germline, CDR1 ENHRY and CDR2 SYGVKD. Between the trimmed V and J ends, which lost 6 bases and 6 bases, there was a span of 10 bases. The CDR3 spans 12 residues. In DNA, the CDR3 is TGTGCCATCAGGCGGGGAGACGATACGCAGTATTTT. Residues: CAIRRGDDTQYF.

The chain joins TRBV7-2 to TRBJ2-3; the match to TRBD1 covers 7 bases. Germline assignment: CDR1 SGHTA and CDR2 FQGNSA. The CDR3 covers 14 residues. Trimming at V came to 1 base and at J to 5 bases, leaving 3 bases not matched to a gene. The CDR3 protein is CASSLGAGGDTQYF. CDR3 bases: TGTGCCAGCAGCTTAGGCGCAGGGGGAGATACGCAGTATTTT.

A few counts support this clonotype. CDR3 amino acids: CATVSGPRREQYF. The DNA for the CDR3 is TGTGCCACCGTCAGCGGGCCACGTCGCGAGCAGTACTTC. V is TRBV28 and J is TRBJ2-7, with D perhaps TRBD2 (6 bases). Deletions cut 10 bases from V and 6 bases from J, with 19 bases between. There are 13 residues in the CDR3. Germline lookup yields CDR1 MDHEN and CDR2 SYDVKM.

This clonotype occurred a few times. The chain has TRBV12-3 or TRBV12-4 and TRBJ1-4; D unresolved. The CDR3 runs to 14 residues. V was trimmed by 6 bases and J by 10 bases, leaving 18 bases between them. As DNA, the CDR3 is TGTGCCAGCAGCATTCGGGAGGGTAGCGGAAAACTGTTTTTT. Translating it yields CASSIREGSGKLFF.

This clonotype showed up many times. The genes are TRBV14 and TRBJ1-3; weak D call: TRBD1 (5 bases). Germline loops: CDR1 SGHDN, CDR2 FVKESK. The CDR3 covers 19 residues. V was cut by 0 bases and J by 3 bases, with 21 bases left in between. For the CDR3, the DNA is TGTGCCAGCAGCCAAGATCCACGGCAGGGTCTTTTGGTTGGAAACACCATATATTTT. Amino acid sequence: CASSQDPRQGLLVGNTIYF. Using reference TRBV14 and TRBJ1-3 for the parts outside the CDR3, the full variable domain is EAGVTQFPSHSVIEKGQTVTLRCDPISGHDNLYWYRRVMGKEIKFLLHFVKESKQDESGMPNNRFLAERTGGTYSTLKVQPAELEDSGVYFCASSQDPRQGLLVGNTIYFGEGSWLTVV.

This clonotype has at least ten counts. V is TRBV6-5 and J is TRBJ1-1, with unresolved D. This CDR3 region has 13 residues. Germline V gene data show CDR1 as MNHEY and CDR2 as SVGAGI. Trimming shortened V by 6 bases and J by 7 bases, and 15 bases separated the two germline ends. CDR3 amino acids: CASRPRREYEAFF. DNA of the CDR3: TGTGCCAGCAGGCCCCGAAGGGAATATGAAGCTTTCTTT.

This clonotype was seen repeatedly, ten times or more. In nucleotides, the CDR3 is TGTGCCAGCAGCCCGGGACAGGGTAAATACGAGCAGTACTTC. Residues: CASSPGQGKYEQYF. V usage is TRBV2 and J usage is TRBJ2-7; TRBD1 matches at 9 bases. After removal of 6 bases from V and 4 bases from J, the junction contained 7 bases not matched to a gene. This CDR3 comprises 14 residues. Germline-derived CDR1 and CDR2 are SNHLY and FYNNEI.

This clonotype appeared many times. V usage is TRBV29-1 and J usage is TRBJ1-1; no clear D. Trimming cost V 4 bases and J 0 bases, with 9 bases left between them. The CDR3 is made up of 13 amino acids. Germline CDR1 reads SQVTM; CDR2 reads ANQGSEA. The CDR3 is CSVATDMNTEAFF. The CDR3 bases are TGCAGCGTTGCGACCGATATGAACACTGAAGCTTTCTTT.

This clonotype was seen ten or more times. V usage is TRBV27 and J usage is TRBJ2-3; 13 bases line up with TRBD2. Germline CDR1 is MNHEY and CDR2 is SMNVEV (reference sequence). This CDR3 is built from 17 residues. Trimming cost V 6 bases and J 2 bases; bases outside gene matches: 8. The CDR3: CASSPGTSGAYTDTQYF. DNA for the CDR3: TGTGCCAGCAGCCCGGGGACTAGCGGGGCTTACACAGATACGCAGTATTTT.

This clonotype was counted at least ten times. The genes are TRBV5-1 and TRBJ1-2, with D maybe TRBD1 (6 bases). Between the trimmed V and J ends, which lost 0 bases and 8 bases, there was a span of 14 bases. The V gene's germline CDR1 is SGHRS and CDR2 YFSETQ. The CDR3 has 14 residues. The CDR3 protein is CASSLGTAQGGYTF. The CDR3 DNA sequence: TGCGCCAGCAGCTTGGGGACAGCCCAAGGGGGCTACACCTTC.

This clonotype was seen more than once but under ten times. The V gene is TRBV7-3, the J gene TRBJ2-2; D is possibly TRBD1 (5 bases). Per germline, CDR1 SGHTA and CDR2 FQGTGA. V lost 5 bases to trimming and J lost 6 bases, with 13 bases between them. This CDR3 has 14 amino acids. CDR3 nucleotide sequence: TGTGCCAGCAGCCCAGGGCTGTATCCCGGGGAGCTGTTTTTT. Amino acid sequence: CASSPGLYPGELFF.

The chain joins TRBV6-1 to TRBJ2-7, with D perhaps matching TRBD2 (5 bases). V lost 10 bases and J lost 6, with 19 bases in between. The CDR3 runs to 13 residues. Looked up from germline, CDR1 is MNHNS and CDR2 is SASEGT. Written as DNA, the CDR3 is TGTGCCACCCGAGGGCTCCCTTGGGTCGAGCAGTACTTC. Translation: CATRGLPWVEQYF.

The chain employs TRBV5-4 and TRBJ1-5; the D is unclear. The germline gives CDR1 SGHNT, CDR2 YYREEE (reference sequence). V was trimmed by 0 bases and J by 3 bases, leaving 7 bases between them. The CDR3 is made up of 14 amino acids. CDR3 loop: CASSLAGDNQPQHF. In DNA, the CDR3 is TGTGCCAGCAGCTTGGCCGGGGACAATCAGCCCCAGCATTTT.

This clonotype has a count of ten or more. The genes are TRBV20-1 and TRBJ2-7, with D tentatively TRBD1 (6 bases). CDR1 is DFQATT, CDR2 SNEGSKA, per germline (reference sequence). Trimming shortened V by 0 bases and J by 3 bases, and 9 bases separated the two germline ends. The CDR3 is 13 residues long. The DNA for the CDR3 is TGCAGTGCTAGAGATGGGGGCCTCTACGAGCAGTACTTC. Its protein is CSARDGGLYEQYF.

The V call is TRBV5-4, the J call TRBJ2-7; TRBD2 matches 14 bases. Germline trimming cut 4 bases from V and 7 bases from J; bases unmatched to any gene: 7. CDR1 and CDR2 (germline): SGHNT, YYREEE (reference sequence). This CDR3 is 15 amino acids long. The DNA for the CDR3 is TGTGCCAGCAGCCTGGGACTAGCGGGAGAGTATGAGCAGTACTTC. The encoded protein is CASSLGLAGEYEQYF.

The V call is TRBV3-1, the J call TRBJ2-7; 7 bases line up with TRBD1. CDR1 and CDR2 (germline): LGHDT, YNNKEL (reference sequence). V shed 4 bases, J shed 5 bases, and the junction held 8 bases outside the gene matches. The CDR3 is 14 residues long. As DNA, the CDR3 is TGTGCCAGCAGCCTTGGACAGGCCGGTCACGAGCAGTACTTC. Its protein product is CASSLGQAGHEQYF.

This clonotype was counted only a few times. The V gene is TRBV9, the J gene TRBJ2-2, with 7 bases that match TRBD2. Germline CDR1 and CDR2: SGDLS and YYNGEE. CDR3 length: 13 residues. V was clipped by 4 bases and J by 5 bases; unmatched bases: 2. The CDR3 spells CASSIGGTGELFF. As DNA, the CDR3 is TGTGCCAGCAGCATCGGGGGGACCGGGGAGCTGTTTTTT.

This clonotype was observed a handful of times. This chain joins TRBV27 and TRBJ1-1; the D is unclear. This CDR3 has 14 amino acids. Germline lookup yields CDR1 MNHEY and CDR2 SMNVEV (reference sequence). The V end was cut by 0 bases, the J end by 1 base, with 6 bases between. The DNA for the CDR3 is TGTGCCAGCAGTTTATCCCCGGGGAACACTGAAGCTTTCTTT. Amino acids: CASSLSPGNTEAFF.